What follows are 14 T cell receptor beta chains derived from one specimen sequenced in a study of T-cell memory formation after mild COVID-19. TCRdb independently ran MiXCR on the 5' RACE reads; one entry per CDR3 protein. The data show under 40,000 distinct CDR3 sequences, over 5% seen once. Sequencing was carried out using PBMCs or a T cell subset sorted from them (not recorded which). All receptors come from an adult who had mild COVID-19 (a few samples of this study predate the infection). Cell type and time point are not known.

In its sample, this clonotype was seen a few times. The rearrangement joins TRBV3-1 to TRBJ1-2; 9 nucleotides line up with TRBD1. V was clipped by 4 bases and J by 7 bases; unmatched bases: 7. Germline CDR1 is LGHDT and CDR2 is YNNKEL (reference sequence). This CDR3 spans 14 amino acids. CDR3 protein: CASSPTGQGGGYTF. The CDR3 nucleotides read TGTGCCAGCAGCCCAACGGGACAGGGCGGTGGCTACACCTTC.

This clonotype was found many times. The chain carries TRBV12-3 or TRBV12-4 and TRBJ2-7, with 10 positions matching TRBD2. CDR3 length: 14 amino acids. The junction had 6 bases not matched to a gene; V was cut back by 5 bases and J by 5 bases. The chain's CDR3 is CASSPAGGLHEQYF. CDR3 bases: TGTGCCAGCAGTCCAGCGGGGGGGCTCCACGAGCAGTACTTC.

Only a few counts were recorded for this clonotype. V and J are TRBV5-1 and TRBJ1-6; 7 nucleotides align to TRBD1. The CDR3 has 15 amino acids. Germline V CDR1 and CDR2: SGHRS, YFSETQ. Losses at the gene ends were 0 bases for V and 7 bases for J; bases not matched to a gene: 4. CDR3 sequence reads: CASSLAQTGNSPLHF. The CDR3 nucleotides are TGCGCCAGCAGCTTGGCCCAGACAGGGAATTCACCCCTCCACTTT.

There are a few counts of this clonotype. Mismatch with germline at one junction end may stem from a read error. This chain uses TRBV28 with TRBJ2-1; 10 bases are shared with TRBD2. The CDR3 runs 14 residues. The germline CDR1 and CDR2 sequences are MDHEN and SYDVKM. CDR3: CASSPRTQRGGGIF. The CDR3 DNA reads as TGTGCCAGCAGTCCCCGAACCCAGCGGGGGGGAGGGATCTTC.

With respect to this clonotype: No DNA is shown, since the ends of the CDR3 on it are uncertain; the CDR3 is the one TCRdb lists. This chain joins TRBV21-1 and TRBJ1-3; the table's D call, TRBD1, was not checked against the DNA. TRBV21-1 is a pseudogene. Inclusive of both ends, the CDR3 amounts to 17 amino acids. The CDR3 loop reads CASSKVGQGSTGNTIYF.

The chain links TRBV7-2 to TRBJ2-7, with TRBD2 as a possible D gene (6 bases). CDR1 is SGHTA and CDR2 is FQGNSA in the germline V gene. There are 16 residues in the CDR3. Trimming took 4 bases from V and 0 from J, leaving 16 bases between them. The CDR3 loop reads CASSSSSGTGSYEQYF. The CDR3 coding sequence is TGTGCCAGCAGCTCGTCATCGGGGACTGGCTCCTACGAGCAGTACTTC.

This clonotype was detected a few times. This CDR3 is missing its conserved last phenylalanine or tryptophan, likely due to a read error. The DNA is omitted, as the CDR3 cannot be located on it reliably, and the CDR3 follows TCRdb's listing. The chain uses TRBV27 and TRBJ1-1; the table's D call of TRBD1 was not tested on the DNA. In germline, CDR1 is MNHEY, CDR2 SMNVEV (reference sequence). Inclusive of both ends, the CDR3 amounts to 10 amino acids. The CDR3 spells CASTGTGARR.

This clonotype has a count of ten or more. The chain employs TRBV3-1 and TRBJ2-7; 7 bases are a match to TRBD2. This CDR3 contains 14 residues. CDR1 and CDR2 from the germline V gene are LGHDT and YNNKEL (reference sequence). V gave up 8 bases and J gave up 2 bases; unmatched junction bases: 9. The CDR3 loop is CASAMGGTTYEQYF. For the CDR3, the DNA is TGTGCCAGCGCCATGGGGGGGACGACCTACGAGCAGTACTTC.

This clonotype has a handful of counts. The chain uses TRBV20-1 and TRBJ2-3; TRBD2 matches at 9 bases. Unmatched junction bases numbered 10, after V lost 5 bases and J lost 4 bases. The CDR3 is 15 residues long. Germline-derived CDR1 and CDR2 are DFQATT and SNEGSKA (reference sequence). The CDR3 sequence is CSAGQIGGGADTQYF. The CDR3 region has the DNA TGCAGTGCTGGACAGATCGGCGGGGGGGCAGATACGCAGTATTTT.

This rearrangement joins TRBV24-1 to TRBJ2-1; D call uncertain. The CDR3 has 15 residues. Germline CDR1 reads KGHDR; CDR2 reads SFDVKD. V gave up 4 bases and J gave up 0 bases, with 9 bases separating them. CDR3: CATSDPHSSYNEQFF. CDR3 coding DNA: TGTGCCACCAGTGACCCCCACAGCTCCTACAATGAGCAGTTCTTC.

This clonotype was counted many times. J is TRBJ2-2 and V is TRBV7-2; 7 bases fit TRBD2. The CDR3 is 14 residues long. Per germline, CDR1 SGHTA and CDR2 FQGNSA. The V gene end was trimmed by 5 bases and the J gene end by 2 bases; junction bases not matched to a gene: 2. The chain's CDR3 is CASSPSGNTGELFF. The CDR3 bases are TGTGCCAGCAGCCCTAGCGGTAACACCGGGGAGCTGTTTTTT.

In its sample, this clonotype was seen many times. The V and J genes are TRBV3-1 and TRBJ2-7; D unresolved. Between the trimmed V and J ends, which lost 0 bases and 8 bases, there was a span of 8 bases. The CDR3 runs to 12 residues. From germline, CDR1 is LGHDT and CDR2 YNNKEL (reference sequence). This CDR3 reads CASSQDWKQQYF. The DNA of the CDR3 is TGTGCCAGCAGCCAAGATTGGAAGCAGCAGTACTTC.

V usage is TRBV19 and J usage is TRBJ1-2; TRBD1 agrees at 9 bases. J lost 9 bases, V lost 10 bases, and 12 bases had no gene match. The CDR3 runs 13 residues. The germline V gene has CDR1 LNHDA and CDR2 SQIVND (reference sequence). CDR3: CATDLGTGTSYTF. The CDR3 nucleotides are TGTGCCACAGACCTCGGGACAGGGACGAGCTACACCTTC.

This clonotype was found many times. The gene calls are TRBV28 and TRBJ2-3; 10 bases are a match to TRBD1. CDR1 and CDR2 from the germline V gene are MDHEN and SYDVKM. V shed 4 bases and J 2 bases; nucleotides not matched to a gene: 6. The CDR3 extends over 16 amino acids. The CDR3 is CASSSGTGAATDTQYF. CDR3 nucleotides: TGTGCCAGCAGTTCCGGGACAGGGGCAGCCACAGATACGCAGTATTTT.